Below, one TCR beta chain is given with its context. Its antigen is unidentified. Germline V gene data show CDR1 as LNHNV and CDR2 as YYDKDF (reference sequence). V was shortened by 3 bases and J by 7 bases, with 15 bases between the two germline ends. The CDR3 loop spans 14 amino acids. Genomic DNA templated the TCR beta VDJ and CDR3 profiling. Via MiXCR, TCRdb re-called the reads, giving one row per CDR3 protein. The sample consists of about 110,000 distinct CDR3 sequences, 51% of them appearing once. The data originate from a study of CD8+CD57+ T cells in acquired aplastic anemia. About the research overall: Quantities of DNA derived from sorted CD4+ and CD8+ cells averaged around 3.2 ug. There were about 10.8 million reads, on average, for CD4+ cells from healthy donors.

Findings of the study overall: It was found that twenty-nine CD8+ CDR3 sequences were shared between patients and controls. Patients versus controls showed no significant CD8+ Simpson's diversity difference.

The sequenced sample was sorted CD4+, CD8+, or CD8+CD57+ T cells (not recorded which) from PBMCs. This clonotype was sampled from a human donor in good health, serving as a control. V and J are TRBV15 and TRBJ1-1; D possibly corresponds to TRBD1 (5 bases). Here the CDR3 DNA reads TGTGCCACCAGCAGGGGACGGCCAGGCGGTGAAGCTTTCTTT. This encodes CATSRGRPGGEAFF.